The sequence of this TCR beta chain was determined in a study of blood T cell repertoires in COVID-19. Participants came from about two dozen US areas, aged roughly 18 to 89 years. Data came from immunoSEQ multiplex PCR; TCRdb stores just in-frame clones and leaves some out. The sample holds about 170,000 clones, around 83% seen once. This clone has just one count. Germline CDR1 is LNHDA and CDR2 is SQIVND (reference sequence). With 8 bases removed from V and 6 bases from J, the gap between germline ends came to 14 bases. The CDR3 sequence is 13 residues long. The chain combines TRBV19 with TRBJ2-1, with D possibly matching TRBD2 (5 bases). This TCR derives from a woman in her fifties or sixties in a cohort exposed to, infected with or recovered from COVID-19 (not recorded which). The sample comprised PBMCs or T cells enriched from blood (not recorded which). CDR3 coding DNA: TGTGCCAGTCGGCTTTCGGGAATCAATGAGCAGTTCTTC. Its protein is CASRLSGINEQFF.